Following are 20 T cell receptor beta chains from one sample sequenced in a study of CD8+ T cells in alopecia areata. Treatment meaning: oral pan-JAK inhibitor, 5-10 mg twice daily. RNA extraction was followed by reverse transcription into cDNA, which acted as the sequencing template. Method: immunoSEQ multiplex PCR; TCRdb's copy keeps in-frame clones and lacks some. The table records 170,000 or so clones, about 48% of them present only once. This specimen consisted of CD8+ T cells sorted from blood, obtained at week 24, from a patient treated with tofacitinib. These receptor sequences come from a human donor with alopecia areata.

This clone was found once. The chain is built from TRBV9 and TRBJ2-1; TRBD2 matches 7 bases. Looked up from germline, CDR1 is SGDLS and CDR2 is YYNGEE. The CDR3 totals 13 residues. V trimming: 4 bases; J trimming: 4 bases; junction bases outside the gene matches: 2. The chain's CDR3 is CASSSGTYNEQFF. The CDR3 nucleotides read TGTGCCAGCAGCAGCGGGACGTACAATGAGCAGTTCTTC.

The rearrangement links TRBV10-2 to TRBJ1-1, with 7 bases matching TRBD1. Trimming cost V 5 bases and J 4 bases; bases outside gene matches: 7. Germline V gives CDR1 WSHSY, CDR2 SAAADI. CDR3 length: 14 amino acids. The CDR3 here is CASSSNRGSTEAFF. DNA of the CDR3: TGCGCCAGCAGTTCCAACAGGGGTTCCACTGAAGCTTTCTTT.

CDR3 in amino acids: CASSQDQSGNTEAFF. CDR3 sequence (DNA): TGCGCCAGCAGCCAAGATCAATCGGGTAACACTGAAGCTTTCTTT. This rearrangement joins TRBV4-3 to TRBJ1-1; no firm D call. There are 15 residues in the CDR3. Germline CDR1 reads LGHNA; CDR2 reads YSLEER. Trimming removed 0 bases at V and 2 bases at J, with 10 bases between.

This chain links TRBV7-3 with TRBJ1-1; 11 bases match TRBD1. V shed 5 bases, J shed 6 bases, and the junction held 5 bases outside the gene matches. The germline V gene has CDR1 SGHTA and CDR2 FQGTGA. The CDR3 sequence is 14 residues long. The CDR3 DNA reads TGTGCCAGCAGCGCTGGGACAGGGGGGGCTGAAGCTTTCTTT. It translates to CASSAGTGGAEAFF. Full variable domain (remainder filled in from reference TRBV7-3 and TRBJ1-1): GAGVSQTPSNKVTEKGKYVELRCDPISGHTALYWYRQSLGQGPEFLIYFQGTGAADDSGLPNDRFFAVRPEGSVSTLKIQRTERGDSAVYLCASSAGTGGAEAFFGQGTRLTVV.

This chain joins TRBV7-9 and TRBJ2-1; the match to TRBD2 covers 8 bases. J gave up 8 bases and V 3 bases, and 9 bases lay outside the gene matches. Germline V CDR1 and CDR2: SEHNR, FQNEAQ (reference sequence). This CDR3 region has 15 residues. CDR3: CASSFSSGGLYEQFF. In DNA form, the CDR3 reads TGTGCCAGCAGCTTTTCCAGCGGGGGCCTATATGAGCAGTTCTTC.

The chain employs TRBV7-6 and TRBJ2-5; TRBD1 agrees at 12 bases. V lost 4 bases and J lost 6; bases outside the gene matches: 6. CDR3 length equals 15 residues. The V gene's germline CDR1 is SGHVS and CDR2 FNYEAQ. This CDR3 is CASSSGTGGSKTQYF. The CDR3 DNA is TGTGCCAGCAGCTCTGGGACAGGGGGCTCGAAGACCCAGTACTTC.

This clone showed up just a few times. The V and J genes are TRBV27 and TRBJ2-1, with D possibly being TRBD2 (6 bases). V dropped 1 base and J dropped 6 bases, with 10 bases sitting between them. CDR1 is MNHEY, CDR2 SMNVEV, per germline (reference sequence). The CDR3 is made up of 14 amino acids. Written as DNA, the CDR3 is TGTGCCAGCAGTTTATTTCAGCGGGCCAATGAGCAGTTCTTC. It yields the protein CASSLFQRANEQFF.

This clone was counted between two and nine times. J is TRBJ2-3 and V is TRBV4-3; 8 positions match TRBD2. After removal of 4 bases from V and 6 bases from J, the junction contained 0 bases not matched to a gene. CDR3 length: 12 residues. Germline CDR1 is LGHNA and CDR2 is YSLEER. The CDR3 nucleotides are TGCGCCAGCAGCCCGGGAGGGGATACGCAGTATTTT. As protein: CASSPGGDTQYF.

The chain links TRBV30 to TRBJ1-1; D perhaps matches TRBD1 (5 bases). Looked up from germline, CDR1 is GTSNPN and CDR2 is SVGIG (reference sequence). Deletions cut 0 bases from V and 6 bases from J, with 11 bases between. The CDR3 extends over 13 amino acids. In nucleotides, the CDR3 is TGTGCCTGGAGTGTACTGTTGGGGGCTGAAGCTTTCTTT. Its translation: CAWSVLLGAEAFF.

J is TRBJ2-7 and V is TRBV29-1; 9 positions match TRBD1. J lost 6 bases, V lost 5 bases, and 8 bases had no gene match. Germline V gene lookup returns CDR1 SQVTM and CDR2 ANQGSEA. This CDR3 comprises 13 residues. Here the CDR3 DNA reads TGCAGCGTTCCGGGACAGGGCCCCTTCGAGCAGTACTTC. It codes for CSVPGQGPFEQYF.

The chain uses TRBV6-6 and TRBJ2-3; 12 positions match TRBD2. J was trimmed by 2 bases and V by 6 bases; bases with no gene match: 6. The CDR3 consists of 16 residues. CDR1 is MNHNY, CDR2 SVGAGI, per germline (reference sequence). This chain's CDR3 is CASRLGTSGHTDTQYF. CDR3 nucleotide sequence: TGTGCCAGCAGACTCGGGACTAGCGGGCACACAGATACGCAGTATTTT.

This clone was observed a few times. The chain recombines TRBV4-3 with TRBJ1-2, with 7 bases identical to TRBD1. J was trimmed by 8 bases and V by 4 bases; bases with no gene match: 13. This CDR3 is 15 amino acids long. The germline CDR1 and CDR2 sequences are LGHNA and YSLEER. The CDR3 coding sequence is TGCGCCAGCAGCCCGACGGAGACAGGGCCAAGCGGCTACACCTTC. It specifies CASSPTETGPSGYTF.

V and J are TRBV9 and TRBJ2-1; 11 bases agree with TRBD2. The CDR3 is made up of 15 amino acids. J was trimmed by 6 bases and V by 2 bases; bases with no gene match: 4. Per the germline V gene, CDR1 is SGDLS and CDR2 is YYNGEE. CDR3 region: CASSVDSGGANEQFF. CDR3 in DNA: TGTGCCAGCAGCGTTGATAGCGGGGGGGCCAATGAGCAGTTCTTC.

The chain is built from TRBV15 and TRBJ1-5; 8 bases are a match to TRBD1. There are 14 residues in the CDR3. The ends lost 3 bases at V and 9 bases at J; junction bases unmatched: 7. Germline V lookup: CDR1 LNHNV, CDR2 YYDKDF (reference sequence). DNA of the CDR3: TGTGCCACCAGCAGGGACAGGGCCCCGGGGCCCCAGCATTTT. It translates to CATSRDRAPGPQHF. Looking up the rest from reference TRBV15 and TRBJ1-5 gives the full variable domain: DAMVIQNPRYQVTQFGKPVTLSCSQTLNHNVMYWYQQKSSQAPKLLFHYYDKDFNNEADTPDNFQSRRPNTSFCFLDIRSPGLGDTAMYLCATSRDRAPGPQHFGDGTRLSIL.

The sample holds many counts of this clone. The rearrangement uses TRBV13 and TRBJ2-1; D uncertain. Germline V gene data show CDR1 as PRHDT and CDR2 as FYEKMQ (reference sequence). The CDR3 length is 17 residues. Trimming pared 0 bases from V and 0 bases from J, leaving 12 bases between. The CDR3 region is CASSLGYREASYNEQFF. The CDR3 DNA sequence: TGTGCCAGCAGCTTAGGCTACCGCGAGGCCTCCTACAATGAGCAGTTCTTC.

This chain links TRBV6-6 with TRBJ1-2; a weak D match, TRBD1 (5 bases). Germline CDR1 is MNHNY and CDR2 is SVGAGI (reference sequence). The CDR3 has 12 residues. Trimming left V 5 bases short and J 6 bases short, with 10 bases between. CDR3 in amino acids: CASSPGNHGYTF. CDR3 DNA sequence: TGTGCCAGCAGTCCAGGGAATCATGGCTACACCTTC.

The sample holds a few counts of this clone. This chain uses TRBV6-6 with TRBJ1-5; D might be TRBD1 (6 bases). Germline V gene lookup returns CDR1 MNHNY and CDR2 SVGAGI (reference sequence). Trimming cost V 5 bases and J 5 bases, with 16 bases left between them. The CDR3 has 15 amino acids. The CDR3 DNA sequence: TGTGCCAGCAGTGTCCCACCAGGGGTTGATCAGCCCCAGCATTTT. Translation: CASSVPPGVDQPQHF.

This clone has a handful of counts. The CDR3 DNA follows: TGTGCCAGCAGTCTACATAATAGCAATCAGCCCCAGCATTTT. Its translation: CASSLHNSNQPQHF. The rearrangement links TRBV6-6 to TRBJ1-5, with D hard to call. V lost 5 bases to trimming and J lost 0 bases, with 8 bases between them. This CDR3 region has 14 residues. Germline V gene sequence: CDR1 MNHNY, CDR2 SVGAGI (reference sequence).

V and J are TRBV6-5 and TRBJ1-2; D is undetermined. Germline V CDR1 and CDR2: MNHEY, SVGAGI. CDR3 length: 14 amino acids. V was shortened by 0 bases and J by 7 bases, with 12 bases between the two germline ends. CDR3 region: CASSYSEGLGGYTF. The CDR3 DNA is TGTGCCAGCAGTTACTCGGAAGGGTTAGGTGGCTACACCTTC.

This clone was recorded only once. V usage is TRBV5-1 and J usage is TRBJ2-7; TRBD1 agrees at 12 bases. V lost 5 bases to trimming and J lost 4 bases; unmatched junction nucleotides: 4. Germline CDR1 reads SGHRS; CDR2 reads YFSETQ. The CDR3 extends over 14 amino acids. Here the CDR3 DNA reads TGCGCCAGCAGAGGGACAGGGGGCTTTTACGAGCAGTACTTC. This gives the protein CASRGTGGFYEQYF.